The clone carrying this TCR beta chain was recorded many times. Its target is unknown. Not a single patient had been given any form of treatment at any point before undergoing thyroid surgery. CDR1 and CDR2 from the germline V gene are SNHLY and FYNNEI. The CDR3 is made up of 15 amino acids. Trimming pared 6 bases from V and 0 bases from J, leaving 12 bases between. In the authors' methods: Clinicopathological groups of papillary thyroid cancer showed CDR3 differences that were used to build a distant-metastasis classifier. MiXCR was used by TCRdb to re-call the PCR reads. The V and J calls, along with clone size, are taken from TCRdb and not from the paper's own processing. The sample records roughly 64,000 clones, 4% to 4.5% being singletons. These data belong to a study of metastatic and nonmetastatic thyroid tumors. At the level of the study: Patients with malignant and benign thyroid disease provided blood and tumor or nodule tissue, whose repertoires were compared.

General study points: For both blood and tumor, malignant thyroid tumors reportedly showed significantly higher TCR beta diversity than benign nodules did.

The chain couples TRBV2 to TRBJ2-4; tentatively, D is TRBD1 (5 bases). The sample consisted of blood. The source of this sequence is a female donor with papillary thyroid cancer or a benign thyroid nodule (not recorded which). Some clones in this sample may be carry-over from other donors' samples. CDR3 coding DNA: TGTGCCAGCAGCAGACAGCCAGTAGCCAAAAACATTCAGTACTTC. Translating it yields CASSRQPVAKNIQYF.